The 19 T cell receptor beta chains below all came from one sample that was sequenced in a study of early stage breast cancer tumors. TCRdb's table, derived via immunoSEQ multiplex PCR, lists solely in-frame clones and lacks some. The sample includes 65,000 to 75,000 clones, approximately 84% seen only once; the top ten take about 4.4%. The sample was blood. All receptors come from a person aged 40-50 years with breast cancer.

The chain links TRBV4-1 to TRBJ1-1; D is unresolved. There are 16 residues in the CDR3. CDR1 and CDR2 from the germline V gene are MGHRA and YSYEKL. Trimming took off 0 bases at V and 1 base at J, with 12 bases between the two ends. The CDR3 sequence is CASSQDPGSGNTEAFF. The DNA of the CDR3 is TGCGCCAGCAGCCAAGACCCGGGGAGTGGGAACACTGAAGCTTTCTTT.

The chain links TRBV27 to TRBJ2-6; D may be TRBD1 (5 bases). This CDR3 has 15 residues. CDR1 is MNHEY, CDR2 SMNVEV, per germline (reference sequence). Trimming removed 10 bases from V and 0 bases from J, with 13 bases in between. The CDR3 is CATRTPSSGANVLTF. CDR3 nucleotides: TGTGCCACAAGGACACCCAGCTCTGGGGCCAACGTCCTGACTTTC.

This clone is a singleton in its sample. This rearrangement joins TRBV7-9 to TRBJ2-7; the match to TRBD2 covers 11 bases. The germline CDR1 and CDR2 sequences are SEHNR and FQNEAQ (reference sequence). The CDR3 loop spans 14 amino acids. The trim removed 5 bases at V and 3 bases at J, leaving 3 bases unmatched. The CDR3 nucleotides read TGTGCCAGCAGCACCCTAGCGGGGGGCTACGAGCAGTACTTC. Amino acid sequence: CASSTLAGGYEQYF.

The rearrangement joins TRBV7-3 to TRBJ1-2, with D possibly matching TRBD1 (6 bases). CDR1 SGHTA and CDR2 FQGTGA come from the germline V gene. V was clipped by 5 bases and J by 0 bases, with 13 bases between them. This CDR3 comprises 15 residues. Here the CDR3 DNA reads TGTGCCAGCAGCCCAACCGCAGGGGCTAACTATGGCTACACCTTC. It encodes CASSPTAGANYGYTF.

V and J are TRBV7-6 and TRBJ2-3, with D tentatively TRBD2 (6 bases). This CDR3 comprises 13 residues. V gave up 5 bases and J gave up 4 bases, with 10 bases separating them. Germline V gene lookup returns CDR1 SGHVS and CDR2 FNYEAQ. The CDR3 reads CASSQIAADTQYF. CDR3 bases: TGTGCCAGCAGCCAGATAGCGGCAGATACGCAGTATTTT.

The gene calls are TRBV7-8 and TRBJ2-3; the match to TRBD1 covers 7 bases. Germline assignment: CDR1 SGHVS and CDR2 FQNEAQ. V lost 1 base to trimming and J lost 3 bases; unmatched junction nucleotides: 7. The CDR3 length is 16 residues. CDR3 protein: CASSLGRQGVTDTQYF. CDR3 sequence (DNA): TGTGCCAGCAGCTTAGGTCGTCAGGGGGTAACAGATACGCAGTATTTT.

This clone was counted only a few times. The chain employs TRBV7-6 and TRBJ2-7, with D perhaps TRBD1 or TRBD2 (5 bases each). Germline V gene sequence: CDR1 SGHVS, CDR2 FNYEAQ. Trimming took 4 bases from V and 2 from J, leaving 18 bases between them. CDR3 length: 16 residues. The chain's CDR3 is CASSSDPGPSTYEQYF. CDR3 nucleotide sequence: TGTGCCAGCAGCTCGGACCCGGGACCGTCGACCTACGAGCAGTACTTC. The full variable domain, rest sourced from reference TRBV7-6 and TRBJ2-7, is GAGVSQSPRYKVTKRGQDVALRCDPISGHVSLYWYRQALGQGPEFLTYFNYEAQQDKSGLPNDRFSAERPEGSISTLTIQRTEQRDSAMYRCASSSDPGPSTYEQYFGPGTRLTVT.

This clone was found a few times. The chain links TRBV4-2 to TRBJ2-5, with TRBD1 matching over 8 bases. The CDR3 spans 16 residues. The germline gives CDR1 LGHNA, CDR2 YNFKEQ. Unmatched junction bases numbered 6, after V lost 0 bases and J lost 3 bases. This chain's CDR3 is CASSQDMTGVEETQYF. The CDR3 DNA reads TGTGCCAGCAGCCAAGATATGACAGGGGTAGAAGAGACCCAGTACTTC.

The gene calls are TRBV28 and TRBJ1-3; TRBD1 matches at 7 bases. Germline V gives CDR1 MDHEN, CDR2 SYDVKM. The J segment lost 0 bases and the V segment lost 4 bases, leaving 18 bases of the junction unmatched. The CDR3 consists of 20 residues. The CDR3 DNA sequence: TGTGCCAGCAGTTCCAGGGACAGAACACAGGCCCTACTCTCTGGAAACACCATATATTTT. Protein sequence: CASSSRDRTQALLSGNTIYF.

The J gene is TRBJ2-1, the V gene TRBV7-9, with 8 bases identical to TRBD2. The CDR3 is 15 residues long. Trimming took 1 base from V and 9 from J; bases not matched to a gene: 8. Looked up from germline, CDR1 is SEHNR and CDR2 is FQNEAQ (reference sequence). The CDR3 region is CASSLELREGGEQFF. The CDR3 nucleotides read TGTGCCAGCAGCTTAGAACTTCGGGAGGGCGGTGAGCAGTTCTTC.

V is TRBV13 and J is TRBJ2-4, with 7 bases identical to TRBD1. The CDR3 runs 18 residues. Trimming removed 3 bases from V and 0 bases from J; junction bases left unmatched: 11. Looked up from germline, CDR1 is PRHDT and CDR2 is FYEKMQ (reference sequence). CDR3 nucleotide sequence: TGTGCCAGCAGCTTCCAACAGGGGATTCGGGTAGCCAAAAACATTCAGTACTTC. Translating it yields CASSFQQGIRVAKNIQYF.

The chain links TRBV11-1 to TRBJ2-2; tentatively, D is TRBD2 (7 bases). Trimming took off 4 bases at V and 6 bases at J, with 15 bases between the two ends. Germline V gene data show CDR1 as SGHAT and CDR2 as FQDESV (reference sequence). This CDR3 has 15 residues. DNA for the CDR3: TGTGCCAGCAGCTGGGAGGGGGGTTCCGCCGGGGAGCTGTTTTTT. Translating it yields CASSWEGGSAGELFF.

The chain combines TRBV7-2 with TRBJ2-5, with a tentative D call TRBD2 (5 bases). V lost 6 bases and J 5 bases, leaving 13 bases between the germline ends. Germline V lookup: CDR1 SGHTA, CDR2 FQGNSA. The CDR3 sequence is 13 residues long. The CDR3 DNA is TGTGCCAGCAGTTCGAGGGTGCAGGAGACCCAGTACTTC. This sequence encodes CASSSRVQETQYF. Combining the CDR3 with reference TRBV7-2 and TRBJ2-5 gives the whole variable domain GAGVSQSPSNKVTEKGKDVELRCDPISGHTALYWYRQSLGQGLEFLIYFQGNSAPDKSGLPSDRFSAERTGGSVSTLTIQRTQQEDSAVYLCASSSRVQETQYFGPGTRLLVL.

This chain joins TRBV27 and TRBJ2-2; D is perhaps TRBD2 (7 bases). The CDR3 spans 17 residues. Germline V gives CDR1 MNHEY, CDR2 SMNVEV (reference sequence). V lost 0 bases and J 1 base, leaving 12 bases between the germline ends. CDR3 region: CASSLSGGGLNTGELFF. CDR3 in DNA: TGTGCCAGCAGTTTATCGGGCGGGGGCTTGAACACCGGGGAGCTGTTTTTT.

Only a few counts were recorded for this clone. The DNA of the CDR3 is TGTGCCAGCAAAGGAGGGACAGATACGCAGTATTTT. This sequence encodes CASKGGTDTQYF. The chain couples TRBV5-6 to TRBJ2-3; perhaps TRBD2 as D (6 bases). The CDR3 runs 12 residues. Germline V gives CDR1 SGHDT, CDR2 YYEEEE. V was pared by 6 bases and J by 3 bases, with 8 bases between.

The CDR3 spells CASISYNEGVPQHF. The CDR3 coding sequence is TGTGCCAGCATCTCTTACAATGAGGGGGTTCCCCAGCATTTT. The chain has TRBV28 and TRBJ1-5; perhaps TRBD1 as D (6 bases). The CDR3 extends over 14 amino acids. Germline CDR1 is MDHEN and CDR2 is SYDVKM. The V and J ends lost 7 bases and 10 bases respectively, with 20 bases between them.

The chain combines TRBV7-2 with TRBJ2-7; weak D call: TRBD2 (5 bases). This CDR3 contains 13 residues. Trimming pared 4 bases from V and 3 bases from J, leaving 10 bases between. The germline gives CDR1 SGHTA, CDR2 FQGNSA. The CDR3 DNA sequence: TGTGCCAGCAGCTCTGGGGAGAGCTACGAGCAGTACTTC. This gives the protein CASSSGESYEQYF.

The rearrangement joins TRBV28 to TRBJ2-2; D remains unclear. The CDR3 runs to 11 residues. Trimming pared 8 bases from V and 7 bases from J, leaving 8 bases between. CDR1 is MDHEN and CDR2 is SYDVKM in the germline V gene. CDR3 sequence (DNA): TGTGCCAGCCTGGCGGTCGGGGAGCTGTTTTTT. Translation: CASLAVGELFF.

V gene TRBV27 combines with J gene TRBJ2-3, with D possibly TRBD1 on 5 matching bases. The CDR3 sequence is 14 residues long. V was shortened by 6 bases and J by 2 bases, with 12 bases between the two germline ends. Per the germline V gene, CDR1 is MNHEY and CDR2 is SMNVEV (reference sequence). The CDR3 region is CASRWSGSTDTQYF. CDR3 nucleotides: TGTGCCAGCAGGTGGTCAGGGTCCACAGATACGCAGTATTTT.